This T cell receptor beta chain originates from a study of T cell repertoires in cytomegalovirus infection. Study as a whole: Through public TCR beta signatures, both CMV infection and matching HLA type were indicated.

Germline CDR1 and CDR2: MNHGY and SAAAGT. Trimming removed 0 bases from V and 3 bases from J; junction bases left unmatched: 6. This CDR3 comprises 16 residues. From the reads, TCRdb called clonotypes with MiXCR, one entry per CDR3 protein. The data contain 300,000 to 400,000 distinct CDR3 sequences, more than 8% of them seen just once; the ten biggest clones take up about 3.9%. The TCR comes from a human donor in good health (CMV status not recorded). Some clones in this sample may be carry-over from other donors' samples. Sequencing input: PBMCs. This chain links TRBV6-8 with TRBJ2-7, with 9 positions matching TRBD2. The CDR3 DNA follows: TGTGCCAGCAGTTACTCTCGAGCGGGAGGTCTCTACGAGCAGTACTTC. Translation: CASSYSRAGGLYEQYF.